Included here is one T cell receptor (beta chain) sequence, with context. Repertoires were generated with immunoSEQ multiplex PCR, while TCRdb's copy carries only in-frame clones and drops some. Here the sample spans 30,000 to 40,000 clones, roughly nine tenths being singletons. This entry belongs to a study of blood T cell repertoires in COVID-19. Study-level information: Donors in the United States, Italy and Spain gave samples during acute or convalescent COVID-19. T cells, B-cell-depleted T cells, or PBMCs supplied cDNA or gDNA.

CDR3 length: 19 residues. Germline CDR1 and CDR2: LNHDA and SQIVND (reference sequence). V trimming: 1 base; J trimming: 0 bases; junction bases outside the gene matches: 14. This TCR was recovered from a man aged 70-80 years with active COVID-19. The sequenced sample was peripheral blood. The rearrangement links TRBV19 to TRBJ1-1, with 7 bases fitting TRBD1. The CDR3 nucleotides read TGTGCCAGTAGTATAGTCAAGGGTACAGGGGCCTTCATGAACACTGAAGCTTTCTTT. This codes for CASSIVKGTGAFMNTEAFF.